The 9 T cell receptor beta chains listed next were all sequenced from one sample in a study of blood T cell repertoires in COVID-19. Assay used: immunoSEQ multiplex PCR; TCRdb lists only in-frame clones, some missing. Altogether 150,000 or so clones are present, 70% to 90% being singletons, with the ten largest covering 8% to 10%. Material for sequencing was peripheral blood. These receptors came from a man between 60 and 75 years old with acute or convalescent COVID-19.

The chain carries TRBV27 and TRBJ1-5; possible D gene TRBD1, 5 bases. V lost 5 bases, J lost 0 bases, and 17 bases lay in between. The CDR3 spans 17 residues. The V gene's germline CDR1 is MNHEY and CDR2 SMNVEV (reference sequence). CDR3 amino acids: CASSLSEGTYSNQPQHF. CDR3 nucleotide sequence: TGTGCCAGCAGTCTTTCGGAGGGGACTTATAGCAATCAGCCCCAGCATTTT.

The chain has TRBV5-6 and TRBJ2-5; TRBD2 agrees at 7 bases. Germline assignment: CDR1 SGHDT and CDR2 YYEEEE. This CDR3 region has 18 residues. After removal of 4 bases from V and 5 bases from J, the junction contained 20 bases not matched to a gene. The CDR3 DNA is TGTGCCAGCAGCATACCGACGAAAGGTGCGCGGGGGAGGGAGACCCAGTACTTC. Translation: CASSIPTKGARGRETQYF.

This clone was recorded once. This chain links TRBV10-3 with TRBJ2-3, with a possible D match to TRBD2 (6 bases). Germline V gives CDR1 ENHRY, CDR2 SYGVKD. The CDR3 length is 15 residues. Trimming cost V 3 bases and J 2 bases, with 12 bases left between them. CDR3 sequence reads: CAISDSGGLTDTQYF. The CDR3 bases are TGTGCCATCAGTGATAGCGGCGGGCTCACAGATACGCAGTATTTT.

This chain connects TRBV28 to TRBJ1-5, with TRBD1 as a possible D gene (5 bases). CDR1 is MDHEN, CDR2 SYDVKM, per germline. V lost 8 bases and J lost 5, with 10 bases in between. This CDR3 is built from 12 residues. The CDR3 coding sequence is TGTGCCAGCTCTTGGGGCTATCAGCCCCAGCATTTT. Translation gives CASSWGYQPQHF.

The rearrangement joins TRBV28 to TRBJ2-3; a weak D match, TRBD2 (5 bases). V lost 6 bases and J 8 bases, leaving 9 bases between the germline ends. The CDR3 consists of 11 residues. CDR1 and CDR2 from the germline V gene are MDHEN and SYDVKM. CDR3 nucleotides: TGTGCCAGCAGGAGGGAGTCTACGCAGTATTTT. Protein sequence: CASRRESTQYF.

This sequence joins TRBV5-4 and TRBJ1-3; D is undetermined. Germline CDR1 SGHNT, CDR2 YYREEE (reference sequence). V lost 4 bases and J lost 3, with 14 bases in between. CDR3 size: 15 residues. The CDR3, as DNA: TGTGCCAGCAGCCCGACGGGTTCGGATGGAAACACCATATATTTT. Protein sequence: CASSPTGSDGNTIYF.

As for this clone: At the DNA level, this CDR3 is encoded by other sequences in the same sample as well. The V and J genes are TRBV27 and TRBJ1-5; the D gene is possibly TRBD1 (6 bases). The CDR3 runs 14 residues. Trimming stripped 8 bases from V and 0 bases from J, with 11 bases between. Germline lookup yields CDR1 MNHEY and CDR2 SMNVEV (reference sequence). CDR3 coding DNA: TGTGCCAGCTCAGACAGGTATAGCAATCAGCCCCAGCATTTT. Residues: CASSDRYSNQPQHF.

V is TRBV7-6 and J is TRBJ2-6; D remains unclear. This CDR3 is 16 amino acids long. Trimming took 4 bases from V and 0 from J, leaving 10 bases between them. Germline-derived CDR1 and CDR2 are SGHVS and FNYEAQ. CDR3 bases: TGTGCCAGCAGCTCGACATTTTACTCTGGGGCCAACGTCCTGACTTTC. This encodes CASSSTFYSGANVLTF.

The gene calls are TRBV2 and TRBJ1-3; D is unresolved. The CDR3 is 13 amino acids. CDR1 and CDR2 (germline): SNHLY, FYNNEI. V lost 6 bases, J lost 0 bases, and 6 bases lay in between. The CDR3 DNA is TGTGCCAGCAGGTTGAGCTCTGGAAACACCATATATTTT. As protein: CASRLSSGNTIYF.